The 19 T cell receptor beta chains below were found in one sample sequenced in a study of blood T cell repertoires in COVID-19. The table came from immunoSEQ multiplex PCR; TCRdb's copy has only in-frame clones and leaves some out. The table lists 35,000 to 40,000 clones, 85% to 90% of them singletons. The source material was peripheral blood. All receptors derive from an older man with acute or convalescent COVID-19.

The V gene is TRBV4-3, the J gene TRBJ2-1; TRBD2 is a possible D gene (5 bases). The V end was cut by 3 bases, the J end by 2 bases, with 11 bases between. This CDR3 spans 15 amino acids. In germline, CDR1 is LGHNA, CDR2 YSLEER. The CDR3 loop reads CASSQDLGAYNEQFF. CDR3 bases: TGCGCCAGCAGCCAGGACTTGGGAGCCTACAATGAGCAGTTCTTC.

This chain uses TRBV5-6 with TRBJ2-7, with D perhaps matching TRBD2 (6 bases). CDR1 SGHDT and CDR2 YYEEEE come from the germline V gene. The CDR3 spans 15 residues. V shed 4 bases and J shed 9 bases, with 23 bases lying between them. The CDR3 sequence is CASSGPSEPTEGQYF. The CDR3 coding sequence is TGTGCCAGCAGCGGCCCTAGCGAACCCACCGAAGGGCAGTACTTC.

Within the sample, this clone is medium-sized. CDR3 nucleotide sequence: TGTGCCAGCAGCCAAGAGCCGGACAGGGCATTCGGCTACACCTTC. Translated: CASSQEPDRAFGYTF. The chain combines TRBV3-1 (or the pseudogene TRBV3-2) with TRBJ1-2; 8 bases are a match to TRBD1. Germline V gene data show CDR1 as LGHDT and CDR2 as YNNKEL (reference sequence). The CDR3 extends over 15 amino acids. V was clipped by 0 bases and J by 8 bases; unmatched bases: 8.

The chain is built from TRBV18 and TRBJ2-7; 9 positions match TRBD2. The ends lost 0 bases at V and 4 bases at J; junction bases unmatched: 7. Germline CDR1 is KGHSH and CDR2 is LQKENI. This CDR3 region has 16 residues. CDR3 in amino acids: CASSPPRASGKYEQYF. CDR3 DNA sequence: TGTGCCAGCTCACCACCCCGGGCTAGCGGGAAGTACGAGCAGTACTTC.

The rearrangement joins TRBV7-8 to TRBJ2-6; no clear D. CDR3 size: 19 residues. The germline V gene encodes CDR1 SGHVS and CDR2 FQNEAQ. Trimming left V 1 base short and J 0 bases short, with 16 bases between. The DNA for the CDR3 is TGTGCCAGCAGCTTAGATCCCAAGCGATTAAGCTCTGGGGCCAACGTCCTGACTTTC. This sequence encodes CASSLDPKRLSSGANVLTF. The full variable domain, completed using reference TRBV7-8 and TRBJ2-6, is GAGVSQSPRYKVAKRGQDVALRCDPISGHVSLFWYQQALGQGPEFLTYFQNEAQLDKSGLPSDRFFAERPEGSVSTLKIQRTQQEDSAVYLCASSLDPKRLSSGANVLTFGAGSRLTVL.

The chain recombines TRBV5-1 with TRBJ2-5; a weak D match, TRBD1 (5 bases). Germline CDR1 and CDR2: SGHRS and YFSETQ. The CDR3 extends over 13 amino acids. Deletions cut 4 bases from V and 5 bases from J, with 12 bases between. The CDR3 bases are TGCGCCAGCAGCCCCCAGGGTCGTGAGACCCAGTACTTC. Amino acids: CASSPQGRETQYF. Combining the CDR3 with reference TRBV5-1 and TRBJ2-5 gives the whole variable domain KAGVTQTPRYLIKTRGQQVTLSCSPISGHRSVSWYQQTPGQGLQFLFEYFSETQRNKGNFPGRFSGRQFSNSRSEMNVSTLELGDSALYLCASSPQGRETQYFGPGTRLLVL.

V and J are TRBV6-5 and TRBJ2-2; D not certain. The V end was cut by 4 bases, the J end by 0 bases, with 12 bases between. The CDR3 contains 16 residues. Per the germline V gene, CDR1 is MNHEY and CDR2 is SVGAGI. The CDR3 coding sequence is TGTGCCAGCAGTTCCCCGACACACTCGAACACCGGGGAGCTGTTTTTT. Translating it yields CASSSPTHSNTGELFF.

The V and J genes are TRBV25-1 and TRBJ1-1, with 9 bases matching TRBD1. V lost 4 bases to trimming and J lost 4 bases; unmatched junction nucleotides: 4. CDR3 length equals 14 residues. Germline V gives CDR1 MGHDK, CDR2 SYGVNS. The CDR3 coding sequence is TGTGCCAGCAGTGGGTTGACAGGGGGCACTGAAGCTTTCTTT. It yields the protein CASSGLTGGTEAFF.

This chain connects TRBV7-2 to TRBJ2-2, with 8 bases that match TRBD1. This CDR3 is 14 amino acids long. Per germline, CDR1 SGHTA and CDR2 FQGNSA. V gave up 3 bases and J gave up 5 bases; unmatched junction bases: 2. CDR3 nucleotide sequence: TGTGCCAGCAGCTTGCGGGACAGGACCGGGGAGCTGTTTTTT. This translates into CASSLRDRTGELFF. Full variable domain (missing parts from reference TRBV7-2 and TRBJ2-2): GAGVSQSPSNKVTEKGKDVELRCDPISGHTALYWYRQSLGQGLEFLIYFQGNSAPDKSGLPSDRFSAERTGGSVSTLTIQRTQQEDSAVYLCASSLRDRTGELFFGEGSRLTVL.

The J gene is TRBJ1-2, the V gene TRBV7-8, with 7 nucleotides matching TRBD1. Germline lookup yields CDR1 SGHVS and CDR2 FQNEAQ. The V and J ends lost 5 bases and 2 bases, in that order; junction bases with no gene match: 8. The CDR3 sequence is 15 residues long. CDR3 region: CASSRAGTENYGYTF. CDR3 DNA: TGTGCCAGCAGCCGAGCTGGGACAGAAAACTATGGCTACACCTTC. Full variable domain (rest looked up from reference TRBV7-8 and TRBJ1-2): GAGVSQSPRYKVAKRGQDVALRCDPISGHVSLFWYQQALGQGPEFLTYFQNEAQLDKSGLPSDRFFAERPEGSVSTLKIQRTQQEDSAVYLCASSRAGTENYGYTFGSGTRLTVV.

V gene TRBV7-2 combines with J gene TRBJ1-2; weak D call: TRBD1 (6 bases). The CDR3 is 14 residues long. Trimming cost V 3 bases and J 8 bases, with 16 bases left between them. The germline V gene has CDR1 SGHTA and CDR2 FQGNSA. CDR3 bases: TGTGCCAGCAGCTTGGTGAAGGGGGATACAGGCTACACCTTC. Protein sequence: CASSLVKGDTGYTF. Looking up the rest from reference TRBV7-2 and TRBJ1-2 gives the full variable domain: GAGVSQSPSNKVTEKGKDVELRCDPISGHTALYWYRQSLGQGLEFLIYFQGNSAPDKSGLPSDRFSAERTGGSVSTLTIQRTQQEDSAVYLCASSLVKGDTGYTFGSGTRLTVV.

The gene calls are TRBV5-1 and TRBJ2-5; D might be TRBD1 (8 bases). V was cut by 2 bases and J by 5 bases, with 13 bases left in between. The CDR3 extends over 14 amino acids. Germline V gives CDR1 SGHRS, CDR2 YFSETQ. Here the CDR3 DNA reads TGCGCCAGCAGCTTTACAGGGGGGGGCGAGACCCAGTACTTC. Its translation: CASSFTGGGETQYF.

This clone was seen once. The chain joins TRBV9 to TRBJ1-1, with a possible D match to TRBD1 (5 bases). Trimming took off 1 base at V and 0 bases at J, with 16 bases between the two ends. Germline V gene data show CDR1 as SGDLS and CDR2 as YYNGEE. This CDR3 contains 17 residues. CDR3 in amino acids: CASSVYPSPQVNTEAFF. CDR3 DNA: TGTGCCAGCAGCGTATACCCCAGCCCACAGGTGAACACTGAAGCTTTCTTT. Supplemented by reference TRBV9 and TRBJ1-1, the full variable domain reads DSGVTQTPKHLITATGQRVTLRCSPRSGDLSVYWYQQSLDQGLQFLIQYYNGEERAKGNILERFSAQQFPDLHSELNLSSLELGDSALYFCASSVYPSPQVNTEAFFGQGTRLTVV.

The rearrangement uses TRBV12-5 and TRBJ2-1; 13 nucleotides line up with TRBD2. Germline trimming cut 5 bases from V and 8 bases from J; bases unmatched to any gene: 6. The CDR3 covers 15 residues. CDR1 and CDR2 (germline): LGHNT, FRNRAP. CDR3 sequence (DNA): TGTGCTAGTGGTCCAGCCGGACTAGCGGGAGATGAGCAGTTCTTC. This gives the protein CASGPAGLAGDEQFF.

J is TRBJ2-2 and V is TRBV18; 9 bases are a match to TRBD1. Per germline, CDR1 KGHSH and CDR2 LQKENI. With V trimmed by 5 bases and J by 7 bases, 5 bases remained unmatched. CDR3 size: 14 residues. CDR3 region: CASSSDRGGGELFF. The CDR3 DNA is TGTGCCAGCTCATCGGACAGGGGCGGCGGGGAGCTGTTTTTT. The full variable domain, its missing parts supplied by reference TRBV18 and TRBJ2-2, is NAGVMQNPRHLVRRRGQEARLRCSPMKGHSHVYWYRQLPEEGLKFMVYLQKENIIDESGMPKERFSAEFPKEGPSILRIQQVVRGDSAAYFCASSSDRGGGELFFGEGSRLTVL.

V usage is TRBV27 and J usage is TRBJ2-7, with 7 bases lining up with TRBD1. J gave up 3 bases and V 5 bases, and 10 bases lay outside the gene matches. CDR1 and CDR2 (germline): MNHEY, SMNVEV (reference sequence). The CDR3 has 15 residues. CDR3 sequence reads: CASSPPRDRVYEQYF. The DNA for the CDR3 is TGTGCCAGCAGTCCCCCGAGGGACAGAGTCTACGAGCAGTACTTC.

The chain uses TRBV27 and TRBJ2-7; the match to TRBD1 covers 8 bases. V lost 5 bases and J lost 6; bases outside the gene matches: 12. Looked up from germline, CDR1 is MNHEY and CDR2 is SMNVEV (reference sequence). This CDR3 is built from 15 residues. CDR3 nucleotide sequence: TGTGCCAGCAGTCTTCTCCCGACAGGGGTGTCCGAGCAGTACTTC. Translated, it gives CASSLLPTGVSEQYF.

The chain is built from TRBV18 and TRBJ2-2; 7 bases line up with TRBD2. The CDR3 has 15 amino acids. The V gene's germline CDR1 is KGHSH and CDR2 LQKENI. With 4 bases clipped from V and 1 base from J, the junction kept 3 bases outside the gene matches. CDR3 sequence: CASSLQRENTGELFF. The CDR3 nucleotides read TGTGCCAGCTCACTCCAGCGGGAGAACACCGGGGAGCTGTTTTTT.

CDR3 nucleotides: TGTGCCAGCAGCTTAAGCCGTCAGGGGACTAACTATGGCTACACCTTC. Translation gives CASSLSRQGTNYGYTF. The chain couples TRBV16 to TRBJ1-2; perhaps TRBD1 as D (6 bases). The CDR3 length is 16 residues. Germline values: CDR1 KGHSY, CDR2 FQNENV. Trimming took 5 bases from V and 0 from J, leaving 16 bases between them.